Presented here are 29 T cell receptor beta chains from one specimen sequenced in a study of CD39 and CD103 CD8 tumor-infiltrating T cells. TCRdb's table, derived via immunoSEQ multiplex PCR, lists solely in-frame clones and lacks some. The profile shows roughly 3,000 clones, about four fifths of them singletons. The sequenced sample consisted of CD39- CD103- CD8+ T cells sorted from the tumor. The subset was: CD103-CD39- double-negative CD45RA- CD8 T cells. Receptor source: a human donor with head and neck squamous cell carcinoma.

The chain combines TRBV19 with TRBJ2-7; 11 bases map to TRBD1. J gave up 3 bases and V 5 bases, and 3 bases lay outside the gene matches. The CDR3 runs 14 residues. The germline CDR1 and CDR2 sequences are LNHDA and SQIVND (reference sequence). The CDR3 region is CASSFGTGGYEQYF. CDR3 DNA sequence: TGTGCCAGTAGTTTTGGGACAGGGGGCTACGAGCAGTACTTC.

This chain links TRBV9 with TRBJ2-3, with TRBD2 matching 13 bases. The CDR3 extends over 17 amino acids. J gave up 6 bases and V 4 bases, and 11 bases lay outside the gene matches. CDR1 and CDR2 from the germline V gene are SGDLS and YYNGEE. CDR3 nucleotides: TGTGCCAGCAGCCCCCGGACTAGCGGGGGTATTGGCGATACGCAGTATTTT. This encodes CASSPRTSGGIGDTQYF.

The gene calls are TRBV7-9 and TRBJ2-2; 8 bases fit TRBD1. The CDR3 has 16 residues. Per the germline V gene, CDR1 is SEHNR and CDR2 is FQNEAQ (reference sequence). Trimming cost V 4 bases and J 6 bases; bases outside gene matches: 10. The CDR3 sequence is CASSSWTGSIPGELFF. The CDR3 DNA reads TGTGCCAGCAGCTCCTGGACAGGGTCAATACCCGGGGAGCTGTTTTTT. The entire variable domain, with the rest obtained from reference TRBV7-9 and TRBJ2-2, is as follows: DTGVSQNPRHKITKRGQNVTFRCDPISEHNRLYWYRQTLGQGPEFLTYFQNEAQLEKSRLLSDRFSAERPKGSFSTLEIQRTEQGDSAMYLCASSSWTGSIPGELFFGEGSRLTVL.

The CDR3 region is CASSPDSGGYTDTQYF. The CDR3 DNA reads TGTGCCAGCAGTCCCGATAGCGGGGGGTACACAGATACGCAGTATTTT. The chain carries TRBV28 and TRBJ2-3; 10 positions agree with TRBD2. Germline CDR1 MDHEN, CDR2 SYDVKM. The CDR3 consists of 16 residues. V trimming: 5 bases; J trimming: 2 bases; junction bases outside the gene matches: 7.

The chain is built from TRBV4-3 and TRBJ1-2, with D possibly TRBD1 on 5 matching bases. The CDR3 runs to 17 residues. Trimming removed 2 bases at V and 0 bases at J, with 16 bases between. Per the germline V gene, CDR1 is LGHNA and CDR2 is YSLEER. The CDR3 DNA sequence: TGCGCCAGCAGCCAATTATTAACAGGACCATCTAACTATGGCTACACCTTC. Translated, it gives CASSQLLTGPSNYGYTF.

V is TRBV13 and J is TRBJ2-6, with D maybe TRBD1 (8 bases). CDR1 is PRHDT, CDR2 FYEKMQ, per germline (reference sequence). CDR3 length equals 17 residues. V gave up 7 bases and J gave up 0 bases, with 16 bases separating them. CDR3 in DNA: TGTGCCAGCACCCACAGGGGGGGACGCTCTGGGGCCAACGTCCTGACTTTC. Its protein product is CASTHRGGRSGANVLTF.

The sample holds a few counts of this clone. CDR3 sequence reads: CASSRSSGGNEQFF. The CDR3 region has the DNA TGTGCCAGCAGTCGGTCTAGCGGGGGGAATGAGCAGTTCTTC. V gene TRBV2 combines with J gene TRBJ2-1; TRBD2 aligns across 11 bases. CDR3 length: 14 amino acids. V shed 5 bases and J 7 bases; nucleotides not matched to a gene: 4. Germline loops: CDR1 SNHLY, CDR2 FYNNEI.

CDR3 residues: CASSDSVSTGGGTDTQYF. Here the CDR3 DNA reads TGTGCCAGCAGTGACTCGGTCTCGACAGGGGGGGGGACAGATACGCAGTATTTT. The gene calls are TRBV6-4 and TRBJ2-3; 9 nucleotides match TRBD1. The CDR3 loop spans 18 amino acids. Germline V CDR1 and CDR2: MRHNA, SNTAGT. With 0 bases clipped from V and 3 bases from J, the junction kept 10 bases outside the gene matches.

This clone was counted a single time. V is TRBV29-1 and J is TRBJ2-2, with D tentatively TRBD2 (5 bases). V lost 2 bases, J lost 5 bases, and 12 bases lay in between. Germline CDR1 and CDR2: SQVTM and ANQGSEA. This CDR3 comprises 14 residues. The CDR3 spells CSVEPRGETGELFF. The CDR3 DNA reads TGCAGCGTTGAACCCCGGGGTGAAACCGGGGAGCTGTTTTTT.

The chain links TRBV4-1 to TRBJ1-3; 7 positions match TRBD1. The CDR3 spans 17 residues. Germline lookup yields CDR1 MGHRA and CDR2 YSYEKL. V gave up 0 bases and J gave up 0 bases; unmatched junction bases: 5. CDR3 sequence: CASSQDRWTGSGNTIYF. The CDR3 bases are TGCGCCAGCAGCCAAGATCGATGGACAGGCTCTGGAAACACCATATATTTT.

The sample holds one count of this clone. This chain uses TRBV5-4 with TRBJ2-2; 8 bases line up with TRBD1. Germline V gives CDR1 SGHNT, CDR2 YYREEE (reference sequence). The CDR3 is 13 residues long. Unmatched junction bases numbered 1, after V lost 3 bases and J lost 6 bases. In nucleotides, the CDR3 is TGTGCCAGCAGCTCAGGGGGCCCCGGGGAGCTGTTTTTT. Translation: CASSSGGPGELFF.

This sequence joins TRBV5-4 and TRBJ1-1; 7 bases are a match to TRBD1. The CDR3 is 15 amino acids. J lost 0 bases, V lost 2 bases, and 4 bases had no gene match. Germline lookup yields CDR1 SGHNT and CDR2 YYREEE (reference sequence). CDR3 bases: TGTGCCAGCAGCTTATCACAGGGGCTGAACACTGAAGCTTTCTTT. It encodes CASSLSQGLNTEAFF.

The CDR3 bases are TGTGCCAGTACCCACAGGGCGGCTAATGAAAAACTGTTTTTT. Protein: CASTHRAANEKLFF. The genes are TRBV19 and TRBJ1-4; TRBD1 might be the D (6 bases). Germline V gene lookup returns CDR1 LNHDA and CDR2 SQIVND (reference sequence). The CDR3 loop spans 14 amino acids. Deletions cut 7 bases from V and 3 bases from J, with 12 bases between.

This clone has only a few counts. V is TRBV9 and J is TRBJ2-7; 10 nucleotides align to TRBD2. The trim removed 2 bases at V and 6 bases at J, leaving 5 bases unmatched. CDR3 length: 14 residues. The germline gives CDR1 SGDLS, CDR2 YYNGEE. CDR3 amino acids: CASSVSGGATEQYF. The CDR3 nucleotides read TGTGCCAGCAGCGTCAGCGGGGGGGCCACCGAGCAGTACTTC.

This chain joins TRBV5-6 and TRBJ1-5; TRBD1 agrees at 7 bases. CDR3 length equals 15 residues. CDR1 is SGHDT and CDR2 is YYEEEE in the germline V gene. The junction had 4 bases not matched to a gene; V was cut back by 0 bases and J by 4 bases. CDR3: CASSLGAQGNQPQHF. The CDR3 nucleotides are TGTGCCAGCAGCTTGGGGGCACAGGGGAATCAGCCCCAGCATTTT.

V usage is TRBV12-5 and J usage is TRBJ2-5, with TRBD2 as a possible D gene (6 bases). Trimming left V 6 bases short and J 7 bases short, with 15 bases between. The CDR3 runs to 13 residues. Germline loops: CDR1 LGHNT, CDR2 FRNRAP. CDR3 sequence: CASGSSGRGTQYF. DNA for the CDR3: TGTGCTAGTGGCTCCTCGGGGCGGGGGACCCAGTACTTC.

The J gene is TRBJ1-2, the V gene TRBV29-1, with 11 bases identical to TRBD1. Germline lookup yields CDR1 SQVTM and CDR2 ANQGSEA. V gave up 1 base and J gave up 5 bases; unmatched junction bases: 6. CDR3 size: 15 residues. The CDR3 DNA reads TGCAGCGTTGAAGGGGGCGGGACAGGGGGATATGGCTACACCTTC. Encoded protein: CSVEGGGTGGYGYTF.

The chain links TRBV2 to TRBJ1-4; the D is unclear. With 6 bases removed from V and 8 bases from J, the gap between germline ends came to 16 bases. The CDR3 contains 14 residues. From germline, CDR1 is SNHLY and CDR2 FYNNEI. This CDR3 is CASREGGSREKLFF. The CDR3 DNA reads TGTGCCAGCAGAGAGGGAGGGAGTCGAGAAAAACTGTTTTTT.

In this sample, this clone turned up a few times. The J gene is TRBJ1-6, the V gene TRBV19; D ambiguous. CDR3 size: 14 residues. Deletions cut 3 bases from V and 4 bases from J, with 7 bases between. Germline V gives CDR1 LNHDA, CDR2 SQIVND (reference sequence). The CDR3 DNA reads TGTGCCAGTAGTATCCGGGAATATAATTCACCCCTCCACTTT. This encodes CASSIREYNSPLHF. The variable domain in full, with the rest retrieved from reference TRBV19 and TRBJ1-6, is DGGITQSPKYLFRKEGQNVTLSCEQNLNHDAMYWYRQDPGQGLRLIYYSQIVNDFQKGDIAEGYSVSREKKESFPLTVTSAQKNPTAFYLCASSIREYNSPLHFGNGTRLTVT.

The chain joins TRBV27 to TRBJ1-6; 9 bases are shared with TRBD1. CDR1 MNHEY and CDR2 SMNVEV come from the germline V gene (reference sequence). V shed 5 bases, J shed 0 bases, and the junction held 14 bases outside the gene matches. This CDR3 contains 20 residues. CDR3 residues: CASSHGQGLSLSSYNSPLHF. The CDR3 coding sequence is TGTGCCAGCAGTCACGGACAGGGGCTCTCTTTGAGCTCCTATAATTCACCCCTCCACTTT.

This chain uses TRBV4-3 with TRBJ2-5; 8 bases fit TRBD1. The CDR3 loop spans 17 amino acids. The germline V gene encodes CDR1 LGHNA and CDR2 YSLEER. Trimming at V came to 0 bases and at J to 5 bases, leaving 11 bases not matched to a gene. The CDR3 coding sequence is TGCGCCAGCAGCCAAGAGCCCTCCGGGACAGGCGCGGAGACCCAGTACTTC. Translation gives CASSQEPSGTGAETQYF.

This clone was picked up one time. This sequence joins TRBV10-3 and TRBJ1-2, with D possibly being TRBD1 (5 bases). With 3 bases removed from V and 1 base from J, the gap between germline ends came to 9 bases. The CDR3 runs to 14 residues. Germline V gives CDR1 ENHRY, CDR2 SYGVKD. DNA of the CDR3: TGTGCCATCAGTGAAAGGCAGGGTAACTATGGCTACACCTTC. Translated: CAISERQGNYGYTF.

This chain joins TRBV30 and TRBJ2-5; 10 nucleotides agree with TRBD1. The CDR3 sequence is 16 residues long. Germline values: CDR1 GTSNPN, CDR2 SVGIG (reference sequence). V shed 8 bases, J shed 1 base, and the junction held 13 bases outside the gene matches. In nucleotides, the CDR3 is TGTGCCACCACACCCCGGGACAGGGGTTTCCAAGAGACCCAGTACTTC. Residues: CATTPRDRGFQETQYF.

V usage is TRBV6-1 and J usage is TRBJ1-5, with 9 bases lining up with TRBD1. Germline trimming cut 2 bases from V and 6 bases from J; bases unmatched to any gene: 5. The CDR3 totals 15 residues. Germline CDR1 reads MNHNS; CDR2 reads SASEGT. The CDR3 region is CASSEWGQGAQPQHF. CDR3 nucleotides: TGTGCCAGCAGTGAATGGGGACAGGGAGCTCAGCCCCAGCATTTT.

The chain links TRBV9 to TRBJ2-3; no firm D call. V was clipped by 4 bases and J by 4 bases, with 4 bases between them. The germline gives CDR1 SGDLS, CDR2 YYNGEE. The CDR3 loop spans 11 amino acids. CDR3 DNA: TGTGCCAGCAGCCCCGCAGATACGCAGTATTTT. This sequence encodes CASSPADTQYF. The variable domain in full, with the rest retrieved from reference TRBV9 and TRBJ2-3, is DSGVTQTPKHLITATGQRVTLRCSPRSGDLSVYWYQQSLDQGLQFLIQYYNGEERAKGNILERFSAQQFPDLHSELNLSSLELGDSALYFCASSPADTQYFGPGTRLTVL.

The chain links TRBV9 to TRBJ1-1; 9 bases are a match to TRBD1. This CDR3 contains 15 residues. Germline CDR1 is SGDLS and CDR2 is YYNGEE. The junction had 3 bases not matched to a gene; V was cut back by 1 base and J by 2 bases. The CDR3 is CASSVSDRGNTEAFF. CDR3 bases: TGTGCCAGCAGCGTATCGGACAGGGGCAACACTGAAGCTTTCTTT.

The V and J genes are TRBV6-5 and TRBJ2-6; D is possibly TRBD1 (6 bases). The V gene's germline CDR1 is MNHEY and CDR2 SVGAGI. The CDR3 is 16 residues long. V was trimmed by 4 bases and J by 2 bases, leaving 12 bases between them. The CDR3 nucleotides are TGTGCCAGCAGTTTCCGGACAGTCGCTGGGGCCAACGTCCTGACTTTC. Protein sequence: CASSFRTVAGANVLTF.

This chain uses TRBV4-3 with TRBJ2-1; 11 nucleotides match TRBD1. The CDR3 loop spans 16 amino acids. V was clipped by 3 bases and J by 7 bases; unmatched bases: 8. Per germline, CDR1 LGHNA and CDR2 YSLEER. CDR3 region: CASSQWTGGAKNEQFF. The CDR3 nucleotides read TGCGCCAGCAGCCAGTGGACAGGGGGCGCGAAGAATGAGCAGTTCTTC.

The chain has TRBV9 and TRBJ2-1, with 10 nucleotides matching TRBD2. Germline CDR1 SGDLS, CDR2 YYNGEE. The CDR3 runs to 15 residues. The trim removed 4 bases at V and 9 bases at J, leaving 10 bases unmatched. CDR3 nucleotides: TGTGCCAGCAGCCCCAGCGGGGGGGTCTCGAGTGAGCAGTTCTTC. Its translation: CASSPSGGVSSEQFF.